Following are 31 T cell receptor beta chains from one sample sequenced in a study of TIL therapy for anti-PD-1-resistant metastatic lung cancer. Sequencing used immunoSEQ v3. Clones were sequenced by immunoSEQ multiplex PCR, and TCRdb holds only the in-frame ones, with some missing. The repertoire includes about 36,000 clones, less than 85% of them detected once, and roughly 5.7% sits in the top ten. Sample time point: pre-treatment sample, taken before nivolumab and TIL therapy. The sample here was blood, taken at baseline. Receptors were obtained from a person between 25 and 80 years old with non-small cell lung cancer.

The chain's CDR3 is CASSRGRASTDTQYF. The CDR3, as DNA: TGTGCCAGCAGTCGAGGGAGGGCTAGCACAGATACGCAGTATTTT. The chain couples TRBV6-5 to TRBJ2-3; 7 positions agree with TRBD2. CDR1 is MNHEY, CDR2 SVGAGI, per germline. Trimming removed 5 bases from V and 0 bases from J; junction bases left unmatched: 5. There are 15 residues in the CDR3.

V is TRBV27 and J is TRBJ1-2; tentatively, D is TRBD1 (5 bases). Per the germline V gene, CDR1 is MNHEY and CDR2 is SMNVEV (reference sequence). This CDR3 is 11 amino acids long. Here the CDR3 DNA reads TGTGCGGTTGGGACCAACTATGGCTACACCTTC. Protein product: CAVGTNYGYTF.

CDR3 nucleotide sequence: TGCGCCAGCAGCCAAGTGCAGGGGGATTCTTATGGCTACACCTTC. Its protein is CASSQVQGDSYGYTF. The genes are TRBV4-1 and TRBJ1-2; 7 bases fit TRBD1. The ends lost 1 base at V and 5 bases at J; junction bases unmatched: 7. Looked up from germline, CDR1 is MGHRA and CDR2 is YSYEKL. The CDR3 has 15 amino acids.

The sample holds a few counts of this clone. The rearrangement joins TRBV7-9 to TRBJ2-5; D call uncertain. The V gene's germline CDR1 is SEHNR and CDR2 FQNEAQ (reference sequence). V dropped 2 bases and J dropped 0 bases, with 4 bases sitting between them. The CDR3 loop spans 13 amino acids. The DNA for the CDR3 is TGTGCCAGCAGCTTACAGTACCAAGAGACCCAGTACTTC. It codes for CASSLQYQETQYF. Variable domain in full (rest from reference TRBV7-9 and TRBJ2-5): DTGVSQNPRHKITKRGQNVTFRCDPISEHNRLYWYRQTLGQGPEFLTYFQNEAQLEKSRLLSDRFSAERPKGSFSTLEIQRTEQGDSAMYLCASSLQYQETQYFGPGTRLLVL.

V is TRBV7-3 and J is TRBJ2-2; D not resolved. Germline V gives CDR1 SGHTA, CDR2 FQGTGA. V was pared by 5 bases and J by 2 bases, with 9 bases between. This CDR3 has 14 residues. The chain's CDR3 is CASSPRQNTGELFF. CDR3 DNA sequence: TGTGCCAGCAGCCCCCGACAAAACACCGGGGAGCTGTTTTTT.

The rearrangement joins TRBV28 to TRBJ2-1; D remains unclear. This CDR3 region has 15 residues. The germline V gene has CDR1 MDHEN and CDR2 SYDVKM. V lost 7 bases and J lost 1, with 14 bases in between. This CDR3 reads CASTPADISYNEQFF. The CDR3 DNA is TGTGCCAGCACCCCTGCAGACATTTCCTACAATGAGCAGTTCTTC.

The CDR3 sequence is CASSQGPEQGYEQYF. DNA for the CDR3: TGTGCCAGCAGCCAAGGTCCGGAACAGGGCTACGAGCAGTACTTC. The chain joins TRBV4-2 to TRBJ2-7, with D possibly being TRBD1 (6 bases). Germline V gene sequence: CDR1 LGHNA, CDR2 YNFKEQ. The CDR3 is made up of 15 amino acids. Deletions cut 1 base from V and 3 bases from J, with 13 bases between.

The J gene is TRBJ2-3, the V gene TRBV9; D perhaps matches TRBD2 (5 bases). The germline CDR1 and CDR2 sequences are SGDLS and YYNGEE. The CDR3 totals 14 residues. The V and J ends lost 3 bases and 6 bases respectively, with 14 bases between them. CDR3 sequence: CASSAPPPGDTQYF. Here the CDR3 DNA reads TGTGCCAGCAGCGCTCCACCGCCGGGGGATACGCAGTATTTT. Looking up the rest from reference TRBV9 and TRBJ2-3 gives the full variable domain: DSGVTQTPKHLITATGQRVTLRCSPRSGDLSVYWYQQSLDQGLQFLIQYYNGEERAKGNILERFSAQQFPDLHSELNLSSLELGDSALYFCASSAPPPGDTQYFGPGTRLTVL.

The rearrangement joins TRBV5-1 to TRBJ1-4; 9 bases agree with TRBD1. The CDR3 loop spans 15 amino acids. Per germline, CDR1 SGHRS and CDR2 YFSETQ. With 4 bases clipped from V and 7 bases from J, the junction kept 8 bases outside the gene matches. CDR3 sequence reads: CASSVNRGQVEKLFF. CDR3 DNA: TGCGCCAGCAGCGTTAACAGGGGGCAGGTTGAAAAACTGTTTTTT.

V is TRBV14 and J is TRBJ2-1; 10 nucleotides match TRBD2. CDR3 length equals 15 residues. The germline CDR1 and CDR2 sequences are SGHDN and FVKESK. V was clipped by 4 bases and J by 7 bases; unmatched bases: 7. The CDR3 sequence: CASSPNPAGGNEQFF. The CDR3 DNA follows: TGTGCCAGCAGCCCTAATCCAGCGGGGGGGAATGAGCAGTTCTTC.

This sequence joins TRBV28 and TRBJ1-1; 9 nucleotides match TRBD1. Germline V CDR1 and CDR2: MDHEN, SYDVKM. CDR3 length equals 16 residues. With 5 bases clipped from V and 4 bases from J, the junction kept 11 bases outside the gene matches. The CDR3 nucleotides read TGTGCCAGCAGTGGCAACCCGGGACAGGGAAGCACTGAAGCTTTCTTT. It encodes CASSGNPGQGSTEAFF.

This clone was seen a few times. V and J are TRBV6-6 and TRBJ1-2; D is possibly TRBD1 (5 bases). V was cut by 9 bases and J by 8 bases, with 16 bases left in between. Germline CDR1 reads MNHNY; CDR2 reads SVGAGI (reference sequence). There are 12 residues in the CDR3. The CDR3 sequence is CASLGTSGGYTF. The CDR3 DNA reads as TGTGCCAGTCTTGGGACGAGTGGGGGCTACACCTTC.

The chain couples TRBV19 to TRBJ2-7, with 10 bases identical to TRBD2. With V trimmed by 9 bases and J by 4 bases, 3 bases remained unmatched. This CDR3 region has 12 residues. The germline V gene has CDR1 LNHDA and CDR2 SQIVND (reference sequence). CDR3 amino acids: CASASGSYEQYF. CDR3 DNA sequence: TGTGCCAGCGCTAGCGGGAGTTACGAGCAGTACTTC.

V and J are TRBV7-2 and TRBJ2-1; 8 positions agree with TRBD1. J gave up 4 bases and V 5 bases, and 7 bases lay outside the gene matches. The CDR3 is made up of 15 amino acids. Germline values: CDR1 SGHTA, CDR2 FQGNSA. The CDR3 nucleotides are TGTGCCAGCAGCATCGGGACAGGACCTTACAATGAGCAGTTCTTC. It translates to CASSIGTGPYNEQFF.

The chain links TRBV4-1 to TRBJ2-7, with 10 bases aligning to TRBD2. This CDR3 spans 16 amino acids. Germline trimming cut 1 base from V and 3 bases from J; bases unmatched to any gene: 6. Germline values: CDR1 MGHRA, CDR2 YSYEKL. CDR3 loop: CASSQVVAGGLYEQYF. The CDR3, as DNA: TGCGCCAGCAGCCAAGTGGTAGCGGGGGGCCTCTACGAGCAGTACTTC.

This chain connects TRBV28 to TRBJ1-3; D is undetermined. Germline CDR1 reads MDHEN; CDR2 reads SYDVKM. CDR3 size: 17 residues. V was shortened by 6 bases and J by 0 bases, with 18 bases between the two germline ends. This chain's CDR3 is CASSPGKRVFSGNTIYF. For the CDR3, the DNA is TGTGCCAGCAGCCCGGGGAAGAGGGTCTTCTCTGGAAACACCATATATTTT.

This clone was counted a few times. The J gene is TRBJ2-7, the V gene TRBV7-2; TRBD1 matches at 10 bases. The CDR3 spans 15 residues. In germline, CDR1 is SGHTA, CDR2 FQGNSA. V trimming: 5 bases; J trimming: 2 bases; junction bases outside the gene matches: 6. The chain's CDR3 is CASSPGQGGPYEQYF. CDR3 DNA sequence: TGTGCCAGCAGCCCCGGACAGGGGGGACCCTACGAGCAGTACTTC. The variable domain in full, with the rest retrieved from reference TRBV7-2 and TRBJ2-7, is GAGVSQSPSNKVTEKGKDVELRCDPISGHTALYWYRQSLGQGLEFLIYFQGNSAPDKSGLPSDRFSAERTGGSVSTLTIQRTQQEDSAVYLCASSPGQGGPYEQYFGPGTRLTVT.

The chain has TRBV19 and TRBJ2-1, with D possibly matching TRBD2 (7 bases). Trimming cost V 7 bases and J 1 base, with 17 bases left between them. This CDR3 comprises 16 residues. The germline gives CDR1 LNHDA, CDR2 SQIVND (reference sequence). CDR3 DNA sequence: TGTGCCAGTAATCCGTCGGGGGGCCTTTCCTACAATGAGCAGTTCTTC. Protein product: CASNPSGGLSYNEQFF.

The chain has TRBV15 and TRBJ1-3; D is perhaps TRBD1 (6 bases). Germline CDR1 LNHNV, CDR2 YYDKDF (reference sequence). This CDR3 spans 20 amino acids. V lost 5 bases to trimming and J lost 0 bases, with 26 bases between them. The CDR3 protein is CATSGWGAIYYFHSGNTIYF. The CDR3 region has the DNA TGTGCCACCAGCGGGTGGGGGGCGATCTACTACTTTCACTCTGGAAACACCATATATTTT.

There are a few counts of this clone. The rearrangement uses TRBV19 and TRBJ1-2; no firm D call. CDR3 length equals 13 residues. The V gene's germline CDR1 is LNHDA and CDR2 SQIVND (reference sequence). V was shortened by 4 bases and J by 3 bases, with 9 bases between the two germline ends. The CDR3 DNA is TGTGCCAGTAGTAGGGAATATGACTATGGCTACACCTTC. This encodes CASSREYDYGYTF.

The chain links TRBV9 to TRBJ2-1, with 10 positions matching TRBD2. The CDR3 is 17 amino acids. The germline gives CDR1 SGDLS, CDR2 YYNGEE. With V trimmed by 0 bases and J by 9 bases, 12 bases remained unmatched. Here the CDR3 DNA reads TGTGCCAGCAGCGTAGCCCCCCCTAGCGGGGGTCGGGGTGAGCAGTTCTTC. It specifies CASSVAPPSGGRGEQFF.

The rearrangement joins TRBV15 to TRBJ2-7, with 12 positions matching TRBD1. The CDR3 sequence is 17 residues long. V shed 2 bases, J shed 2 bases, and the junction held 7 bases outside the gene matches. CDR1 and CDR2 from the germline V gene are LNHNV and YYDKDF (reference sequence). The CDR3 DNA sequence: TGTGCCACCAGCAGACCTCGGGACAGGGGGCTTACCTACGAGCAGTACTTC. It yields the protein CATSRPRDRGLTYEQYF.

The chain uses TRBV30 and TRBJ1-2, with D perhaps matching TRBD1 (6 bases). Deletions cut 4 bases from V and 7 bases from J, with 16 bases between. Looked up from germline, CDR1 is GTSNPN and CDR2 is SVGIG (reference sequence). The CDR3 length is 13 residues. The CDR3 reads CAWNPGASSGYTF. The CDR3 region has the DNA TGTGCCTGGAACCCAGGGGCTTCCAGTGGCTACACCTTC. Filled out from reference TRBV30 and TRBJ1-2, the complete variable domain reads SQTIHQWPATLVQPVGSPLSLECTVEGTSNPNLYWYRQAAGRGLQLLFYSVGIGQISSEVPQNLSASRPQDRQFILSSKKLLLSDSGFYLCAWNPGASSGYTFGSGTRLTVV.

This chain joins TRBV28 and TRBJ1-2; 8 nucleotides agree with TRBD1. The length of the CDR3 is 14 residues. The germline CDR1 and CDR2 sequences are MDHEN and SYDVKM. V lost 6 bases to trimming and J lost 5 bases; unmatched junction nucleotides: 8. As DNA, the CDR3 is TGTGCCAGCAGCTCAGGGGGCGTTTTGTATGGCTACACCTTC. Translation: CASSSGGVLYGYTF.

The chain combines TRBV19 with TRBJ2-7; 10 nucleotides line up with TRBD1. V was clipped by 6 bases and J by 3 bases; unmatched bases: 8. This CDR3 region has 15 residues. Per germline, CDR1 LNHDA and CDR2 SQIVND (reference sequence). In DNA, the CDR3 is TGTGCCAGTAGGGGACCGGGACAGGGGAACTACGAGCAGTACTTC. It specifies CASRGPGQGNYEQYF. Filled out from reference TRBV19 and TRBJ2-7, the complete variable domain reads DGGITQSPKYLFRKEGQNVTLSCEQNLNHDAMYWYRQDPGQGLRLIYYSQIVNDFQKGDIAEGYSVSREKKESFPLTVTSAQKNPTAFYLCASRGPGQGNYEQYFGPGTRLTVT.

CDR3 protein: CASSPRDSFNTGELFF. CDR3 coding DNA: TGTGCCAGCTCACCAAGGGACAGCTTCAACACCGGGGAGCTGTTTTTT. The chain couples TRBV18 to TRBJ2-2; TRBD1 aligns across 7 bases. Germline CDR1 KGHSH, CDR2 LQKENI. The CDR3 runs 16 residues. Trimming took 2 bases from V and 2 from J; bases not matched to a gene: 5.

This chain links TRBV9 with TRBJ2-1; 9 nucleotides align to TRBD2. Looked up from germline, CDR1 is SGDLS and CDR2 is YYNGEE. The V gene end was trimmed by 4 bases and the J gene end by 6 bases; junction bases not matched to a gene: 11. The CDR3 sequence is 16 residues long. CDR3 sequence reads: CASSTGGGAGSNEQFF. CDR3 nucleotides: TGTGCCAGCAGCACCGGCGGGGGGGCAGGTAGCAATGAGCAGTTCTTC.

This clone appeared once. This rearrangement joins TRBV28 to TRBJ2-7; TRBD2 matches at 10 bases. J lost 3 bases, V lost 5 bases, and 7 bases had no gene match. The germline V gene encodes CDR1 MDHEN and CDR2 SYDVKM. The CDR3 loop spans 15 amino acids. CDR3 bases: TGTGCCAGCAGTCCGGAACTAGCGGGGTACTACGAGCAGTACTTC. The encoded protein is CASSPELAGYYEQYF.

In its sample, this clone was seen once. The rearrangement joins TRBV4-3 to TRBJ2-1; D perhaps matches TRBD2 (5 bases). V was clipped by 1 base and J by 7 bases, with 14 bases between them. Germline values: CDR1 LGHNA, CDR2 YSLEER. This CDR3 has 15 amino acids. The CDR3 DNA follows: TGCGCCAGCAGCCAAGCAGTGTCTAGCTCAAATGAGCAGTTCTTC. Its translation: CASSQAVSSSNEQFF.

For the CDR3, the DNA is TGTGCCAGCAGACGACAGGGGGCCGGGGAAGCTTTCTTT. Its translation is CASRRQGAGEAFF. This chain joins TRBV2 and TRBJ1-1; TRBD1 matches at 10 bases. Germline assignment: CDR1 SNHLY and CDR2 FYNNEI. V was pared by 6 bases and J by 8 bases, with 6 bases of the junction left unmatched. The CDR3 runs 13 residues.

This clone has only a few counts. The V gene is TRBV15, the J gene TRBJ1-1; D may be TRBD1 (5 bases). Trimming removed 7 bases from V and 2 bases from J, with 20 bases in between. The CDR3 consists of 16 residues. In germline, CDR1 is LNHNV, CDR2 YYDKDF (reference sequence). The CDR3 protein is CATNMWKPGGNTEAFF. DNA of the CDR3: TGTGCCACCAACATGTGGAAGCCGGGGGGTAACACTGAAGCTTTCTTT.